These 10 T cell receptor beta chains were sequenced from one sample in a study of Ad26.COV2.S vaccination and SARS-CoV-2 variants. Sequencing used immunoSEQ multiplex PCR; TCRdb keeps in-frame clones, though not all of them. Of about 410,000 clones in the sample, about 90% were seen once. Treatment described: some 20 received Ad26.COV2.S at low or high dose, single or two shots; 5 received placebo; per-sample allocation not given. The investigators took samples on day 63 after the first vaccine or placebo injection. Material: peripheral blood, obtained in a trial of Ad26.COV2.S vaccine versus placebo. These receptors were taken from a person aged 18 to 59 who received the Ad26.COV2.S COVID-19 vaccine or a placebo.

The rearrangement links TRBV4-1 to TRBJ1-4; the D is unclear. The length of the CDR3 is 15 residues. V lost 1 base and J 5 bases, leaving 11 bases between the germline ends. Germline V gene lookup returns CDR1 MGHRA and CDR2 YSYEKL. CDR3 bases: TGCGCCAGCAGCCAAGGCAAATGGGGAAATGAAAAACTGTTTTTT. This codes for CASSQGKWGNEKLFF.

The CDR3 nucleotides read TGCGCCAGCAGTGAGGACGGGGGGCGGGCCGGGGAGCTGTTTTTT. Translated, it gives CASSEDGGRAGELFF. The chain employs TRBV4-1 and TRBJ2-2; D is possibly TRBD2 (7 bases). The CDR3 is 15 amino acids. V shed 6 bases and J shed 6 bases, with 17 bases lying between them. Germline V gene lookup returns CDR1 MGHRA and CDR2 YSYEKL.

The chain joins TRBV30 to TRBJ1-4; TRBD1 agrees at 7 bases. The length of the CDR3 is 16 residues. V gave up 3 bases and J gave up 8 bases; unmatched junction bases: 15. Germline-derived CDR1 and CDR2 are GTSNPN and SVGIG (reference sequence). The CDR3 nucleotides read TGTGCCTGGAGAGGCAGGGGGACGGCCGCGGTGGAAAAACTGTTTTTT. Translation: CAWRGRGTAAVEKLFF.

This chain joins TRBV6-4 and TRBJ2-1, with 13 bases lining up with TRBD2. CDR1 is MRHNA, CDR2 SNTAGT, per germline. The CDR3 runs 16 residues. The V gene end was trimmed by 4 bases and the J gene end by 9 bases; junction bases not matched to a gene: 9. This CDR3 reads CASSAPGLAGRSEQFF. In nucleotides, the CDR3 is TGTGCCAGCAGTGCCCCGGGACTAGCGGGGAGGAGTGAGCAGTTCTTC.

The chain recombines TRBV27 with TRBJ1-2; the D gene is possibly TRBD1 (6 bases). The CDR3 is 13 amino acids. V was cut by 3 bases and J by 6 bases, with 11 bases left in between. CDR1 MNHEY and CDR2 SMNVEV come from the germline V gene (reference sequence). The CDR3 spells CASSFSGEDGYTF. In nucleotides, the CDR3 is TGTGCCAGCAGTTTCTCAGGGGAGGATGGCTACACCTTC.

CDR3 bases: TGTGCCAGCAGTTTTAGACTGACAGGGGGATGGGGTGGCTACACCTTC. The encoded protein is CASSFRLTGGWGGYTF. The V gene is TRBV6-2 or TRBV6-3, the J gene TRBJ1-2; 9 nucleotides align to TRBD1. CDR1 and CDR2 from the germline V gene are MNHEY and SVGEGT. Trimming at V came to 4 bases and at J to 7 bases, leaving 13 bases not matched to a gene. This CDR3 contains 16 residues.

This chain connects TRBV5-8 to TRBJ2-7; D assignment may be TRBD1 or TRBD2 (5 bases each). The CDR3 contains 13 residues. Trimming cost V 0 bases and J 4 bases, with 8 bases left between them. Germline V gene sequence: CDR1 SGHTS, CDR2 YDEGEE. CDR3 coding DNA: TGTGCCAGCAGCTTGGGTGGGGGTTACGAGCAGTACTTC. Its protein is CASSLGGGYEQYF. The full variable domain, in which reference TRBV5-8 and TRBJ2-7 provide the parts outside the CDR3, is EAGVTQSPTHLIKTRGQQATLRCSPISGHTSVYWYQQALGLGLQFLLWYDEGEERNRGNFPPRFSGRQFPNYSSELNVNALELEDSALYLCASSLGGGYEQYFGPGTRLTVT.

The chain employs TRBV3-1 (or the pseudogene TRBV3-2) and TRBJ2-3, with 9 bases lining up with TRBD2. Trimming cost V 2 bases and J 3 bases; bases outside gene matches: 9. Germline lookup yields CDR1 LGHDT and CDR2 YNNKEL (reference sequence). There are 17 residues in the CDR3. CDR3 region: CASSQYGRGGLTDTQYF. The CDR3 DNA follows: TGTGCCAGCAGCCAATACGGGCGGGGGGGCCTAACAGATACGCAGTATTTT.

CDR3 sequence reads: CASSPFGPMGQGTYEQYF. CDR3 sequence (DNA): TGTGCCAGCAGCCCCTTTGGCCCTATGGGACAGGGTACCTACGAGCAGTACTTC. This chain connects TRBV7-2 to TRBJ2-7, with 9 bases fitting TRBD1. CDR1 is SGHTA, CDR2 FQGNSA, per germline. CDR3 length equals 18 residues. J lost 2 bases, V lost 5 bases, and 16 bases had no gene match.

This clone was detected only once. The chain uses TRBV7-6 and TRBJ2-7, with 7 nucleotides matching TRBD2. Germline values: CDR1 SGHVS, CDR2 FNYEAQ. This CDR3 is built from 15 residues. J gave up 3 bases and V 6 bases, and 11 bases lay outside the gene matches. The CDR3 loop is CASSLRTGGYYEQYF. DNA for the CDR3: TGTGCCAGCAGTCTTAGGACGGGAGGCTACTACGAGCAGTACTTC.